This T cell receptor (beta chain) appears in the sequencing data of a study of cytomegalovirus exposure and HLA in healthy donors. Notes on the study in general: Per a later analysis, HLA-associated TCR beta chains showed more clonal expansion than other, equally common TCR beta chains.

Germline V gives CDR1 MGHDK, CDR2 SYGVNS. The junction had 14 bases not matched to a gene; V was cut back by 3 bases and J by 13 bases. The CDR3 loop spans 15 amino acids. Turning to this clone: Its antigen remains unknown.

Primers for the PCR totalled 60 Vbeta and 13 Jbeta. The assay was immunoSEQ multiplex PCR, and TCRdb's table has in-frame clones only and misses some. The sample contains some 120,000 clones, roughly four fifths of which appear only once. This TCR was sampled from a woman between 45 and 65 years old in good health and CMV-seropositive. Sequenced input: PBMCs. The chain combines TRBV25-1 with TRBJ2-2, with 7 bases that match TRBD1. The CDR3 coding sequence is TGTGCCAGCAGTGACCCCTCGGGACAGATCTACTCGCTGTTTTTT. It translates to CASSDPSGQIYSLFF.